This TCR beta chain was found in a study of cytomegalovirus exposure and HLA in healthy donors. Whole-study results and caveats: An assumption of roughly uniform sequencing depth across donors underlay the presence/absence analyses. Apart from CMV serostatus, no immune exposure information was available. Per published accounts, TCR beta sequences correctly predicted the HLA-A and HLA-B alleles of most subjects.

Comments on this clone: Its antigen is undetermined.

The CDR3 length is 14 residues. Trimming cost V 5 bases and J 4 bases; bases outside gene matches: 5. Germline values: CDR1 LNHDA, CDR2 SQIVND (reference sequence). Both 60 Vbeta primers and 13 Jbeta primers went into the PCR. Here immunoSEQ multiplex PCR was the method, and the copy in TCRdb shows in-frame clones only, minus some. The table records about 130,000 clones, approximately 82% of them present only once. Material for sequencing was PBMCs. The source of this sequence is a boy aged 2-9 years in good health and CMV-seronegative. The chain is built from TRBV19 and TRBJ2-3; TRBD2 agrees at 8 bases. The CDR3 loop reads CASSQPGGADTQYF. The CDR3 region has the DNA TGTGCCAGTAGTCAACCGGGGGGGGCAGATACGCAGTATTTT.